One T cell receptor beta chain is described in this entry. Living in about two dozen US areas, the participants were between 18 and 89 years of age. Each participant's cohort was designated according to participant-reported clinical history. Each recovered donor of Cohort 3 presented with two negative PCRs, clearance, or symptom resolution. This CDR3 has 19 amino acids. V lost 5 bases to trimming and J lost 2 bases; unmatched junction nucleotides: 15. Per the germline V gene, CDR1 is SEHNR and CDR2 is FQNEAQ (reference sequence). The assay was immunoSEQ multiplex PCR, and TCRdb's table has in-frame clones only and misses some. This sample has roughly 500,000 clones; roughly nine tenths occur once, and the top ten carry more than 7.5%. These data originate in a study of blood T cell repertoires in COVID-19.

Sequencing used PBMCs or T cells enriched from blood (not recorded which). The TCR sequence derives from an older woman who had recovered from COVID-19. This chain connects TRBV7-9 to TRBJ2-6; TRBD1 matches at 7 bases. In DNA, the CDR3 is TGTGCCAGCAGCGCCGAAACAGGGGCCCCGGTGACTGGGGCCAACGTCCTGACTTTC. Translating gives CASSAETGAPVTGANVLTF.